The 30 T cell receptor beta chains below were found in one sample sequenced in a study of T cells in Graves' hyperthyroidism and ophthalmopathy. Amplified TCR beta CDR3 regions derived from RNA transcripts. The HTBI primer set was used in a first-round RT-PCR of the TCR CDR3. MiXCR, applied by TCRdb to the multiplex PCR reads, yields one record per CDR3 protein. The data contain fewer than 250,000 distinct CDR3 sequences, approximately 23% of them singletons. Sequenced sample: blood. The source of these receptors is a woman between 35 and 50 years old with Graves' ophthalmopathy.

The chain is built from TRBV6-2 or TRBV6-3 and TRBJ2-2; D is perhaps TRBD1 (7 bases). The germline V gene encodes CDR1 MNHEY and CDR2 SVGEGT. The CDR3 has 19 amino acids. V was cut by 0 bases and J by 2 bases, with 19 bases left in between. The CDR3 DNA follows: TGTGCCAGCAGTTACTCACGCCGTCAACAGGGGACTAACACCGGGGAGCTGTTTTTT. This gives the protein CASSYSRRQQGTNTGELFF.

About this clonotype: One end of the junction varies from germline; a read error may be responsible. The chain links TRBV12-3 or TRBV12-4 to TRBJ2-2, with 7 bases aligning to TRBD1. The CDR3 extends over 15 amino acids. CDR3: CASNDRVSNTGELYF. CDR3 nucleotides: TGTGCCAGCAATGACAGGGTCTCGAACACCGGGGAGCTGTATTTT.

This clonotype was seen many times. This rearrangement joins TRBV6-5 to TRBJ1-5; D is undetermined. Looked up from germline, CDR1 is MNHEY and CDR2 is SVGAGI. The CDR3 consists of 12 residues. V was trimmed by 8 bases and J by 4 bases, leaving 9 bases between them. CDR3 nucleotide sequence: TGTGCCAGCCGGACGGTGAATCAGCCCCAGCATTTT. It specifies CASRTVNQPQHF.

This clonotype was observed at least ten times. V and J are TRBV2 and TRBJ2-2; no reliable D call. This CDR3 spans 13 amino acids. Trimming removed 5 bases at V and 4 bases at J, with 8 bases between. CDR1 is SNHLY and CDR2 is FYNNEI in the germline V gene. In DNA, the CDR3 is TGTGCCAGCAGTCTGGCGACCACCGGGGAGCTGTTTTTT. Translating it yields CASSLATTGELFF.

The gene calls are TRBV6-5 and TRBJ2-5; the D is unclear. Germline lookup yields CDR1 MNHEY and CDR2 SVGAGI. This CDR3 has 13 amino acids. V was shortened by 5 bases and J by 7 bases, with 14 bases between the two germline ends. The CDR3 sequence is CASSHLLWGTQYF. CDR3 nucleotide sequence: TGTGCCAGCAGTCACCTTCTCTGGGGGACCCAGTACTTC.

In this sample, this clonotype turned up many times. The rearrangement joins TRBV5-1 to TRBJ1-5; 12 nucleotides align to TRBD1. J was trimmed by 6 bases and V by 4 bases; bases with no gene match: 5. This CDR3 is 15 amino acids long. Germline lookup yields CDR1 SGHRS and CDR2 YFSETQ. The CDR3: CASSPGQGAGQPQHF. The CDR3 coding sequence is TGCGCCAGCAGCCCGGGACAGGGGGCAGGTCAGCCCCAGCATTTT.

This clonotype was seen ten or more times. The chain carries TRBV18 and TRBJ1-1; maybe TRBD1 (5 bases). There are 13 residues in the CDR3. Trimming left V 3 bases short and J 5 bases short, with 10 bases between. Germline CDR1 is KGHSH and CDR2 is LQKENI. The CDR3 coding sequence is TGTGCCAGCTCACCCCGCAGGGAGACTGAAGCTTTCTTT. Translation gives CASSPRRETEAFF.

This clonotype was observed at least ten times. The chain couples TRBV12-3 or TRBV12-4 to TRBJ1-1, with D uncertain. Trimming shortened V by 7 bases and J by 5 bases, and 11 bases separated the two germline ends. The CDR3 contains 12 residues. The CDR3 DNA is TGTGCCAGCACTCCCTCTGGGACTGAAGCTTTCTTT. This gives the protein CASTPSGTEAFF.

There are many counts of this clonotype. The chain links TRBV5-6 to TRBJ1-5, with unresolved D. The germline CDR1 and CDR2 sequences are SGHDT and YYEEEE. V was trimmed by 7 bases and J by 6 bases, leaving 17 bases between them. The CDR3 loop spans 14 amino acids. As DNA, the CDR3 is TGTGCCAGCCAACACTCAGCAGCAGGTCAGCCCCAGCATTTT. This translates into CASQHSAAGQPQHF.

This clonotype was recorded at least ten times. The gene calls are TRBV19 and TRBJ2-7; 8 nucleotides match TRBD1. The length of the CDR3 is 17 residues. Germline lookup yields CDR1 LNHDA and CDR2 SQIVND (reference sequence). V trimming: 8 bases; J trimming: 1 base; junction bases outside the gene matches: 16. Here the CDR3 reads CASPGTGRKLRSYEQYF. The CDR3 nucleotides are TGTGCCAGTCCCGGGACAGGTCGTAAGCTACGGTCCTACGAGCAGTACTTC.

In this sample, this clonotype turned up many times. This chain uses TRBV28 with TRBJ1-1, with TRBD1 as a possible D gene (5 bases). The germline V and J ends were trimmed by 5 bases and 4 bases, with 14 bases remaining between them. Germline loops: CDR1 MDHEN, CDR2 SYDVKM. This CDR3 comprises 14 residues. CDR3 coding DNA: TGTGCCAGCAGTGAGGGGATGGAGGGCACTGAAGCTTTCTTT. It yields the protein CASSEGMEGTEAFF.

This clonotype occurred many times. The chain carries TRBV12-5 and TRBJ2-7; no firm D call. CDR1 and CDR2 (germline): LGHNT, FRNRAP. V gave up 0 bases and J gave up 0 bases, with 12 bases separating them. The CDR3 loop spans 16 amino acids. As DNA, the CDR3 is TGTGCTAGTGGTTTGGTAGGTCTCTTTGTCTCCTACGAGCAGTACTTC. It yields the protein CASGLVGLFVSYEQYF.

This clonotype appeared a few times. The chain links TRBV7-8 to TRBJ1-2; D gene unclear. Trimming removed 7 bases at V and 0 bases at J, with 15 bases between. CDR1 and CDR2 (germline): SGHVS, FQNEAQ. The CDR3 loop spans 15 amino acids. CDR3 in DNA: TGTGCCAGCATCGAGGTCGGCAGGACTAACTATGGCTACACCTTC. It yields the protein CASIEVGRTNYGYTF.

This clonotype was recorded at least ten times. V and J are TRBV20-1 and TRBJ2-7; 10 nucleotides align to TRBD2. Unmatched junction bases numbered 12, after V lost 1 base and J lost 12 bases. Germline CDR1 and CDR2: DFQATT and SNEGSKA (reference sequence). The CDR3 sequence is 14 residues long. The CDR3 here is CSARGRLAGDPPYF. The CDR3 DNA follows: TGCAGTGCTAGAGGTCGGCTAGCGGGAGATCCTCCGTACTTC.

CDR3 bases: TGTGCCAGCAGACCCCCGGGACAGGGGGCGACCTACGAGCAGTACTTC. Its protein is CASRPPGQGATYEQYF. The chain joins TRBV6-1 to TRBJ2-7; 12 positions agree with TRBD1. Trimming removed 6 bases from V and 2 bases from J; junction bases left unmatched: 8. CDR3 length: 16 amino acids. Per germline, CDR1 MNHNS and CDR2 SASEGT.

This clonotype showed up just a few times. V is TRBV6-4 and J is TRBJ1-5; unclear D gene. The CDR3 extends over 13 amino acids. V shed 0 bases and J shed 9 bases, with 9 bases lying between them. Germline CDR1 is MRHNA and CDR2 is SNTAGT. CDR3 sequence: CASSDSESGPQHF. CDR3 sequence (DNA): TGTGCCAGCAGTGACTCAGAATCAGGGCCCCAGCATTTT.

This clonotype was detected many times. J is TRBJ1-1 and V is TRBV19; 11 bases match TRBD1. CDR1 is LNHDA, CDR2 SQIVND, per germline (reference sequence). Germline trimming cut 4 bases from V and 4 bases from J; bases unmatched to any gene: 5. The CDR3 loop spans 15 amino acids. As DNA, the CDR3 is TGTGCCAGTAGTAGTCCGGGACAGGGGGTCACTGAAGCTTTCTTT. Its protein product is CASSSPGQGVTEAFF.

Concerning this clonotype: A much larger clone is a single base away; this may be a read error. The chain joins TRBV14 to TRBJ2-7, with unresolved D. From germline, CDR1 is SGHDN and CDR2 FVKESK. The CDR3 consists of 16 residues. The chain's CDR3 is CAISQERQAALYEQYF. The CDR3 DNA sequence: TGTGCCATCAGCCAAGAACGGCAGGCGGCCTTATACGAGCAGTACTTC.

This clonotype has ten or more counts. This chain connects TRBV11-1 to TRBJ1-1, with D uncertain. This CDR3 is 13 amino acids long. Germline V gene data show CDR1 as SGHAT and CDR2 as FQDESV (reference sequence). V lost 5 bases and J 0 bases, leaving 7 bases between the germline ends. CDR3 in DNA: TGTGCCAGCAGCCGACATATGAACACTGAAGCTTTCTTT. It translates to CASSRHMNTEAFF.

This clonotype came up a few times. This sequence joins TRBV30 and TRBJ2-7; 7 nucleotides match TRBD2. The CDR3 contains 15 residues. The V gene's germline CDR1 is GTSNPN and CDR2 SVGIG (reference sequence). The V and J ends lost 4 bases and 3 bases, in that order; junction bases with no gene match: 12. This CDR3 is CAWKSIGGSNYEQYF. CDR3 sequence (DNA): TGTGCCTGGAAGAGCATCGGGGGGTCTAACTACGAGCAGTACTTC.

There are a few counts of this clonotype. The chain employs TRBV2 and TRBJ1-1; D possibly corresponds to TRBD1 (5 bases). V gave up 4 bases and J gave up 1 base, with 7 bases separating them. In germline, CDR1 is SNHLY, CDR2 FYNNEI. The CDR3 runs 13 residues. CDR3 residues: CASSGRGNTEAFF. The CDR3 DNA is TGTGCCAGCAGTGGGAGGGGGAACACTGAAGCTTTCTTT.

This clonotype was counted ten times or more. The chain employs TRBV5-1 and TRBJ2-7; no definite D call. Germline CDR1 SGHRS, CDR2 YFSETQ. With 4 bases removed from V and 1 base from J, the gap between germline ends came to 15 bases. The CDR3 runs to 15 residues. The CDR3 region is CASSPRSSQSYEQYF. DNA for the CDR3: TGCGCCAGCAGCCCTCGGTCCTCTCAGTCCTACGAGCAGTACTTC.

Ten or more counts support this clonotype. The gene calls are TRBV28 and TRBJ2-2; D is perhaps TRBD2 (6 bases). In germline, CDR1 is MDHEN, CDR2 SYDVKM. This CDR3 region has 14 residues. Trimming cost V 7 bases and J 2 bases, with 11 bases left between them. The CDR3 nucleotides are TGTGCCAGCATGGCTAGCGCCAACACCGGGGAGCTGTTTTTT. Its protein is CASMASANTGELFF.

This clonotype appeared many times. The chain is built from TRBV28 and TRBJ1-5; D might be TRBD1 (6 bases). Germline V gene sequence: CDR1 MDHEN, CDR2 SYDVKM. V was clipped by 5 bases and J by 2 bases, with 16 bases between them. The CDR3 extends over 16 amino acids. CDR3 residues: CASSPQGGIGNQPQHF. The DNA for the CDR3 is TGTGCCAGCAGTCCCCAAGGGGGAATAGGCAATCAGCCCCAGCATTTT.

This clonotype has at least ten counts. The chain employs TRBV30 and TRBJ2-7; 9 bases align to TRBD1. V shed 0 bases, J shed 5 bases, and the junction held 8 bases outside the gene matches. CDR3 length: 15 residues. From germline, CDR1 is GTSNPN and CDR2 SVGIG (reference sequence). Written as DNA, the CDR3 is TGTGCCTGGAGTGTGCTCGGGACAGGGATCCACGAGCAGTACTTC. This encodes CAWSVLGTGIHEQYF.

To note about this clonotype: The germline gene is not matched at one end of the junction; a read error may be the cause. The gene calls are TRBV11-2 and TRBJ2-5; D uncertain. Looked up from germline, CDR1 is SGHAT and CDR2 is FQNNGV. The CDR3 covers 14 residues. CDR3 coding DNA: TGTGCCAGCAGACCAGACTGGGTCCAAGAGACACAGTACTTC. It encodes CASRPDWVQETQYF.

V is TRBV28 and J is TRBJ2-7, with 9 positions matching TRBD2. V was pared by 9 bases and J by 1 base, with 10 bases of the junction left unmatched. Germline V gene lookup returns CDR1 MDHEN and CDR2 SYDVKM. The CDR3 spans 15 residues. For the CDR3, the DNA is TGTGCCAGTGTGACGAGCGGGAGGAAATCCTACGAGCAGTACTTC. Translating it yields CASVTSGRKSYEQYF.

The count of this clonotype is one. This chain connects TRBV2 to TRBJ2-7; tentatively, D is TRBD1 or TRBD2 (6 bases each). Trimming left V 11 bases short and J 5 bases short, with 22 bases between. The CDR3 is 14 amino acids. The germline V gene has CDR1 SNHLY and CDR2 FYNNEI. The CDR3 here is CAGNRAGGGDEQYF. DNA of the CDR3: TGTGCCGGTAACAGGGCCGGGGGTGGAGACGAGCAGTACTTC.

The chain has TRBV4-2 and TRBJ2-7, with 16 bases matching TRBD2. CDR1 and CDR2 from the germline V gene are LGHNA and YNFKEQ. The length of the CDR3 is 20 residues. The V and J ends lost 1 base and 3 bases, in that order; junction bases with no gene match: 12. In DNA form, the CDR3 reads TGTGCCAGCAGCCAAGGTTCGGGACTAGCGGGAGGGGTAGGGGTCTACGAGCAGTACTTC. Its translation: CASSQGSGLAGGVGVYEQYF.

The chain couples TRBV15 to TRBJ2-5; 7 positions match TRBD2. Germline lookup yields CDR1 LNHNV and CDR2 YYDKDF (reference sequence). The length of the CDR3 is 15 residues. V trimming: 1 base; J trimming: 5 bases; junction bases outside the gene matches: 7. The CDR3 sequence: CATSRGSGMAETQYF. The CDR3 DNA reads TGTGCCACCAGCAGAGGGAGCGGGATGGCGGAGACCCAGTACTTC. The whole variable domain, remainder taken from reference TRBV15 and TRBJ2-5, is DAMVIQNPRYQVTQFGKPVTLSCSQTLNHNVMYWYQQKSSQAPKLLFHYYDKDFNNEADTPDNFQSRRPNTSFCFLDIRSPGLGDTAMYLCATSRGSGMAETQYFGPGTRLLVL.